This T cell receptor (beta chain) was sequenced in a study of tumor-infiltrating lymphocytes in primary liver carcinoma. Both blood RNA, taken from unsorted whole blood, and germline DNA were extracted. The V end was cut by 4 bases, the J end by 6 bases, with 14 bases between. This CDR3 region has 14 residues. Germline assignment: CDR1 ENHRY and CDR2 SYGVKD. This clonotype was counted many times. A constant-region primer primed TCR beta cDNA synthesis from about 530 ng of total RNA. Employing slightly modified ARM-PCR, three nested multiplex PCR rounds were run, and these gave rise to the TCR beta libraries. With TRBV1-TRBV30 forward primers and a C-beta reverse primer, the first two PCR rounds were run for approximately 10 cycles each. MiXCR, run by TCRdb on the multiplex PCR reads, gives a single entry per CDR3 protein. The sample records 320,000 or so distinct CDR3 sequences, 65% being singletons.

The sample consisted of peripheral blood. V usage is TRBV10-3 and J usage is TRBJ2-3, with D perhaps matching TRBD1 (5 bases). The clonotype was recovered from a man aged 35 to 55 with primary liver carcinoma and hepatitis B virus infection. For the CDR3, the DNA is TGTGCCATCAGTGTAGGACAAACCCGGGATACGCAGTATTTT. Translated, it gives CAISVGQTRDTQYF.